This entry is about one TCR beta chain. Its antigen remains unknown. V trimming: 10 bases; J trimming: 5 bases; junction bases outside the gene matches: 17. CDR1 is ENHRY, CDR2 SYGVKD, per germline. This CDR3 comprises 15 residues. By flow cytometry, patients selected for sequencing had shown an expansion of CD8+CD57+ cells. Template material for TCR beta VDJ and CDR3 profiling consisted of genomic DNA. TCRdb passed the reads through MiXCR, listing each CDR3 protein once. The sample records 150,000 to 200,000 distinct CDR3 sequences, roughly half being singletons. This sample stems from a study of CD8+CD57+ T cells in acquired aplastic anemia. Overall study context: When averaged, DNA from sorted CD4+ and CD8+ cells came to approximately 3 ug. Findings of the study overall: Patients had around 30 CD8+ CDR3 sequences in common with controls (the shared set).

This receptor was obtained from a human donor with aplastic anemia. The sample was sorted CD4+, CD8+, or CD8+CD57+ T cells (not recorded which) from PBMCs. This chain uses TRBV10-3 with TRBJ2-7, with TRBD2 matching over 7 bases. DNA for the CDR3: TGTGCCACCCTAGGGGAGGGGAGGGCCGGAGACGAGCAGTACTTC. Translation: CATLGEGRAGDEQYF.